These T cell receptor beta chains were read from a single sample in a study of T-cell memory formation after mild COVID-19. MiXCR, run by TCRdb on the 5' RACE reads, gives a single entry per CDR3 protein. The sample holds approximately 350,000 distinct CDR3 sequences, approximately 15% seen once. Sequencing input: PBMCs or a T cell subset sorted from them (not recorded which). The origin of the receptors is a man aged 18 to 30 who had mild COVID-19 (a few samples of this study predate the infection). Cell type and time point are not known. The CDR3 runs from the conserved cysteine through the conserved F or W. Each record gives: clone size, V gene, D gene, J gene, CDR3 DNA, CDR3 protein. A D gene is named only where the DNA matches it firmly. The listing skips clone size in some rows; elsewhere it reads once, few, many or a size class.

-	TRBV20-1	TRBD1	TRBJ2-7	TGCAGCTCGGGACAGGGGCCCTACGAGCAGTACTTC	CSSGQGPYEQYF
many	TRBV6-2/TRBV6-3	-	TRBJ1-1	TGTGCCAGCAGGTGGGGCGCCGACACTGAAGCTTTCTTT	CASRWGADTEAFF
few	TRBV7-2	-	TRBJ1-2	TGTGCCAGCAGCTTAGGCAGATACTATGGCTACACCTTC	CASSLGRYYGYTF
-	TRBV12-3/TRBV12-4	-	TRBJ2-5	TGTGCCAGCAGTCCCCCGTCTAGTGGGGAGACCCAGTACTTC	CASSPPSSGETQYF
few	TRBV6-6	-	TRBJ2-3	TGTGCCAGCTGGGCCTCTGGGGGGGCATCGGCAGATACGCAGTATTTT	CASWASGGASADTQYF
once	TRBV9	-	TRBJ1-2	TGTGCCAGCAGCGCACCAGGGGCGCTCAACTATGGCTACACCTTC	CASSAPGALNYGYTF
many	TRBV6-5	-	TRBJ1-1	TGTGCCAGCAGAAAGGGGGGGAGCACTGAAGCTTTCTTT	CASRKGGSTEAFF
-	TRBV4-1	-	TRBJ2-5	TGCGCCAGCAGCCCCCGCCCCAGCGAAGGAGAGACCCAGTACTTC	CASSPRPSEGETQYF
many	TRBV2	TRBD2	TRBJ2-7	TGTGCCAGCAGTGTTAGCGGGGGGACCTACGAGCAGTACTTC	CASSVSGGTYEQYF
-	TRBV7-2	TRBD1	TRBJ2-3	TGTGCCAGCAGTCAACAGGGGACGAGCACAGATACGCAGTATTTT	CASSQQGTSTDTQYF
-	TRBV27	-	TRBJ2-1	TGTGCCAGCAGTTTTTTAAGCGGACCTCTCGGCAATGAGCAGTTCTTC	CASSFLSGPLGNEQFF
-	TRBV6-2/TRBV6-3	-	TRBJ1-1	TGTGCCAGCAGTTACCTGGTTATGAACACTGAAGCTTTCTTT	CASSYLVMNTEAFF
few	TRBV29-1	-	TRBJ1-2	TGCAGCGTTGAGGTCGGGGTGACCAACTATGGCTACACCTTC	CSVEVGVTNYGYTF
few	TRBV28	-	TRBJ1-1	TGTGCCACCACCACCGGGGGCCAAGGGGACACTGAAGCTTTCTTT	CATTTGGQGDTEAFF
-	TRBV27	-	TRBJ1-2	TGTGCCAGCAGGTCTTTGGGGGCTAGCTATGGCTACACCTTC	CASRSLGASYGYTF
many	TRBV30	-	TRBJ1-4	TGTGCCTGGAGTTCGGGTCGGGCAGGGCCTAATGAAAAACTGTTTTTT	CAWSSGRAGPNEKLFF
few	TRBV27	-	TRBJ2-2	TGTGCCAGCAGTTTAACACAGAAGGGCGGGGAGCTGTTTTTT	CASSLTQKGGELFF
-	TRBV7-9	-	TRBJ1-5	TGTGCCAGCAGCTTAGAGGCAGAGCATGAGCCCCAGCATTTT	CASSLEAEHEPQHF
few	TRBV9	-	TRBJ1-2	TGTGCCAGCAGCGCCCAGGGGTCTGGCTACACCTTC	CASSAQGSGYTF
-	TRBV9	-	TRBJ2-5	TGTGCCAGCAGCCCCATGGTCGTACCCGAGACCCAGTACTTC	CASSPMVVPETQYF
-	TRBV20-1	-	TRBJ2-7	TGCAGTGCTAGAGGCAGGGACCACTACGAGCAGTACTTC	CSARGRDHYEQYF
-	TRBV4-3	-	TRBJ2-7	TGCGCCAGCAGTCTTATCGCAGGGGTGAGGGAGCAGTACTTC	CASSLIAGVREQYF
-	TRBV3-1	-	TRBJ1-1	TGTGCCAGCAGCCAACAGGGGCGGACGACTGAAGCTTTCTTT	CASSQQGRTTEAFF
-	TRBV4-1	-	TRBJ1-5	TGCGCCAGCAGCTCTCCGTACCGGGAGGGGGGTCAGCCCCAGCATTTT	CASSSPYREGGQPQHF
few	TRBV7-9	-	TRBJ1-1	TGTGCCAGCAGCTTATCTCACACTGAAGCTTTCTTT	CASSLSHTEAFF
few	TRBV23-1	-	TRBJ2-1	TGCGCCAGCAGTTCGATCAGGGGTTTTTCCTACAATGAGCAGTTCTTC	CASSSIRGFSYNEQFF
few	TRBV6-5	-	TRBJ1-2	TGTGCCAGCAGTTTCACCCTCCCCCGGCAGCAGCTCTATGGCTACACCTTC	CASSFTLPRQQLYGYTF
once	TRBV6-5	-	TRBJ2-3	TGTGCCAGCAGTTACTCGAATCGGGGCACAGATACGCAGTATTTT	CASSYSNRGTDTQYF
few	TRBV5-6	TRBD1	TRBJ2-1	TGTGCCAGCGGGGACAGGGATACCTACAATGAGCAGTTCTTC	CASGDRDTYNEQFF
few	TRBV27	-	TRBJ2-7	TGTGCCAGCAGTTTATGGGGTACTAACCAGTACGAGCAGTACTTC	CASSLWGTNQYEQYF
-	TRBV5-4	-	TRBJ1-2	TGTGCCAGCAGCTCCCTGGACGGTGGCTACACCTTC	CASSSLDGGYTF
few	TRBV7-9	-	TRBJ2-5	TGTGCCAGCAGCTTAACCCTGGCCTGGCAAGAGACCCAGTACTTC	CASSLTLAWQETQYF
few	TRBV3-1	-	TRBJ2-3	TGTGCCAGCAGTCGCCGCAGGGTGGGGGAAGATACGCAGTATTTT	CASSRRRVGEDTQYF
-	TRBV6-1	-	TRBJ2-3	TGTGCCAGCAGAAATGCGGTTCTTCGATACACAGATACGCAGTATTTT	CASRNAVLRYTDTQYF
few	TRBV7-3	-	TRBJ2-3	TGTGCCAGCAGCTTACGGGCTAGCAGCGATACGCAGTATTTT	CASSLRASSDTQYF
few	TRBV4-1	-	TRBJ1-1	TGTGCCAGCAGTCCCAGGGTGAACACTGAAGCTTTCTTT	CASSPRVNTEAFF
-	TRBV12-3/TRBV12-4	TRBD1	TRBJ1-5	TGTGCCAGCAGTGCCCAGGGGGGCCTCGGCAATCAGCCCCAGCATTTT	CASSAQGGLGNQPQHF
few	TRBV28	-	TRBJ2-3	TGTGCCAGCACCCATCGGGCTACTAGCACAGATACGCAGTATTTT	CASTHRATSTDTQYF
-	TRBV20-1	-	TRBJ2-5	TGCAGTGCTAGATTACTAGCTGAGGGAGAGACCCAGTACTTC	CSARLLAEGETQYF
few	TRBV15	-	TRBJ1-5	TGTGCCACCAGCGTAGCGGGGTTGCAGCCCCAGCATTTT	CATSVAGLQPQHF
-	TRBV29-1	-	TRBJ1-1	TGCAGCGTCGGCAACCTCCACGGGGCGGTCACTGAAGCTTTCTTT	CSVGNLHGAVTEAFF
few	TRBV18	-	TRBJ2-1	TGTGCCAGCTCACCCTCGGTGGGGTTGGATGAGCAGTTCTTC	CASSPSVGLDEQFF
-	TRBV28	TRBD1	TRBJ1-2	TGTGCCAGCAGTTTATCGGGACAGCACTATGGCTACACCTTC	CASSLSGQHYGYTF
-	TRBV4-3	TRBD1	TRBJ1-3	TGCGCCAGCAGCCCTTTCTTAGACAGGGATGGAAACACCATATATTTT	CASSPFLDRDGNTIYF
many	TRBV6-2/TRBV6-3	-	TRBJ2-7	TGTGCCAGCAGAACGGACAGCTACGAGCAGTACTTC	CASRTDSYEQYF
-	TRBV7-6	TRBD2	TRBJ2-3	TGTGCCAGCAGCTCCATACTAGCGGGGGGTACAGATACGCAGTATTTT	CASSSILAGGTDTQYF
many	TRBV5-1	-	TRBJ2-1	TGCGCCAGCAGCTTCTGGGCCGGGAATGAGCAGTTCTTC	CASSFWAGNEQFF